These 27 T cell receptor beta chains share one sample of origin, sequenced in a study of blood T cell repertoires in COVID-19. Data came from immunoSEQ multiplex PCR; TCRdb stores just in-frame clones and leaves some out. The repertoire has about 320,000 clones, 86% of them found once; the top ten carry 1.5% to 2%. Source material: peripheral blood. All receptors come from a woman aged 45-60 years with acute or convalescent COVID-19.

This clone was found once. The gene calls are TRBV5-1 and TRBJ1-1, with D tentatively TRBD1 (6 bases). V was clipped by 1 base and J by 4 bases, with 8 bases between them. Germline values: CDR1 SGHRS, CDR2 YFSETQ. The CDR3 is 13 amino acids. DNA of the CDR3: TGCGCCAGCAGCTTGCCAGGGGTCACTGAAGCTTTCTTT. Protein sequence: CASSLPGVTEAFF.

The chain uses TRBV28 and TRBJ2-5; 12 positions agree with TRBD1. Trimming cost V 4 bases and J 5 bases; bases outside gene matches: 5. The CDR3 runs 15 residues. From germline, CDR1 is MDHEN and CDR2 SYDVKM. The CDR3 sequence: CASSSPGTGGETQYF. The CDR3 nucleotides read TGTGCCAGCAGTTCCCCCGGGACAGGGGGCGAGACCCAGTACTTC.

The gene calls are TRBV5-1 and TRBJ2-3; 10 bases line up with TRBD1. This CDR3 is built from 14 residues. With 4 bases clipped from V and 5 bases from J, the junction kept 4 bases outside the gene matches. CDR1 is SGHRS, CDR2 YFSETQ, per germline. The CDR3 loop reads CASSTGTGVDTQYF. As DNA, the CDR3 is TGCGCCAGCAGCACCGGGACAGGGGTAGATACGCAGTATTTT.

This rearrangement joins TRBV4-1 to TRBJ2-6, with 11 nucleotides matching TRBD1. CDR3 size: 17 residues. J gave up 4 bases and V 3 bases, and 5 bases lay outside the gene matches. In germline, CDR1 is MGHRA, CDR2 YSYEKL. The CDR3 loop reads CASSHGQGATGANVLTF. CDR3 in DNA: TGCGCCAGCAGCCATGGACAGGGGGCAACGGGGGCCAACGTCCTGACTTTC.

The genes are TRBV27 and TRBJ2-7; 7 bases fit TRBD2. This CDR3 is 18 amino acids long. The trim removed 2 bases at V and 0 bases at J, leaving 13 bases unmatched. Germline V gene sequence: CDR1 MNHEY, CDR2 SMNVEV (reference sequence). This chain's CDR3 is CASSLRDPIAGSSYEQYF. CDR3 DNA sequence: TGTGCCAGCAGTTTACGCGACCCGATAGCGGGTAGCTCCTACGAGCAGTACTTC.

This chain connects TRBV13 to TRBJ2-7; TRBD2 might be the D (6 bases). V lost 5 bases and J lost 7, with 21 bases in between. There are 15 residues in the CDR3. CDR1 is PRHDT, CDR2 FYEKMQ, per germline (reference sequence). CDR3 amino acids: CASSVGLAITSEQYF. CDR3 DNA: TGTGCCAGCAGCGTGGGGCTAGCGATTACGAGTGAGCAGTACTTC. The full variable domain, rest sourced from reference TRBV13 and TRBJ2-7, is AAGVIQSPRHLIKEKRETATLKCYPIPRHDTVYWYQQGPGQDPQFLISFYEKMQSDKGSIPDRFSAQQFSDYHSELNMSSLELGDSALYFCASSVGLAITSEQYFGPGTRLTVT.

CDR3 protein: CASSLGRGPYEQYF. In DNA, the CDR3 is TGTGCCAGCAGCTTAGGCAGGGGGCCCTACGAGCAGTACTTC. The chain recombines TRBV7-3 with TRBJ2-7; 8 bases are a match to TRBD1. Germline CDR1 SGHTA, CDR2 FQGTGA. V shed 2 bases and J 2 bases; nucleotides not matched to a gene: 2. CDR3 length equals 14 residues.

The gene calls are TRBV24-1 and TRBJ2-3, with 11 bases that match TRBD1. The length of the CDR3 is 16 residues. The ends lost 0 bases at V and 3 bases at J; junction bases unmatched: 1. The V gene's germline CDR1 is KGHDR and CDR2 SFDVKD. CDR3 nucleotide sequence: TGTGCCACCAGTGATTTGGGGACAGGGGGGACAGATACGCAGTATTTT. It codes for CATSDLGTGGTDTQYF.

This clone was observed a single time. The J gene is TRBJ2-1, the V gene TRBV7-9; D gene unclear. In germline, CDR1 is SEHNR, CDR2 FQNEAQ (reference sequence). The CDR3 length is 13 residues. V lost 1 base to trimming and J lost 6 bases, with 7 bases between them. In nucleotides, the CDR3 is TGTGCCAGCAGCTTAGGGTATAGCAATGAGCAGTTCTTC. Translating gives CASSLGYSNEQFF.

This clone was observed a single time. This chain uses TRBV5-5 with TRBJ2-7, with 8 bases identical to TRBD1. The CDR3 covers 15 residues. CDR1 and CDR2 (germline): SGHKS, YYEKEE (reference sequence). Unmatched junction bases numbered 6, after V lost 0 bases and J lost 4 bases. CDR3 DNA sequence: TGTGCCAGCAGCTTGGCCGGAGACAGGGGTTACGAGCAGTACTTC. It encodes CASSLAGDRGYEQYF.

This clone was seen a few times. The rearrangement uses TRBV2 and TRBJ1-1; TRBD1 matches 9 bases. The CDR3 is 13 amino acids. Germline V gene sequence: CDR1 SNHLY, CDR2 FYNNEI. After removal of 8 bases from V and 4 bases from J, the junction contained 5 bases not matched to a gene. CDR3 in DNA: TGTGCCAGCCATGACAGGGGGACCACTGAAGCTTTCTTT. This gives the protein CASHDRGTTEAFF.

The CDR3 loop is CASGLAGAGHYEQYF. DNA of the CDR3: TGTGCCAGCGGCCTAGCGGGAGCGGGCCACTACGAGCAGTACTTC. The V gene is TRBV7-9, the J gene TRBJ2-7, with 10 bases that match TRBD2. The CDR3 runs to 15 residues. The germline gives CDR1 SEHNR, CDR2 FQNEAQ (reference sequence). Unmatched junction bases numbered 10, after V lost 8 bases and J lost 3 bases.

With respect to this clone: It is unclear where the CDR3 begins or ends on the DNA, so no DNA is shown, and the CDR3 is as TCRdb lists it. The chain couples TRBV6-4 to TRBJ1-1. The germline CDR1 and CDR2 sequences are MRHNA and SNTAGT. The CDR3 sequence runs 13 residues, both termini included. The chain's CDR3 is CASSSSVNTEAFF.

V gene TRBV29-1 combines with J gene TRBJ2-7, with TRBD1 matching over 8 bases. Looked up from germline, CDR1 is SQVTM and CDR2 is ANQGSEA. The CDR3 loop spans 14 amino acids. Germline trimming cut 6 bases from V and 3 bases from J; bases unmatched to any gene: 10. CDR3 sequence (DNA): TGCAGCGTCTCCGGGACAGGCCCTTTCTACGAGCAGTACTTC. The encoded protein is CSVSGTGPFYEQYF.

The chain is built from TRBV7-8 and TRBJ1-1; perhaps TRBD1 as D (5 bases). The CDR3 runs to 13 residues. Germline CDR1 reads SGHVS; CDR2 reads FQNEAQ. The V end was cut by 0 bases, the J end by 7 bases, with 9 bases between. The DNA of the CDR3 is TGTGCCAGCAGCTTAGCACAGGAGCTTGAAGCTTTCTTT. Its protein is CASSLAQELEAFF.

The chain recombines TRBV10-3 with TRBJ2-3; TRBD2 matches at 7 bases. Germline CDR1 is ENHRY and CDR2 is SYGVKD. The ends lost 8 bases at V and 2 bases at J; junction bases unmatched: 1. The CDR3 extends over 12 amino acids. CDR3 DNA sequence: TGTGCCATCGGGACTACCACAGATACGCAGTATTTT. As protein: CAIGTTTDTQYF.

The chain employs TRBV28 and TRBJ2-1; TRBD2 aligns across 9 bases. The ends lost 5 bases at V and 15 bases at J; junction bases unmatched: 8. The length of the CDR3 is 12 residues. Germline loops: CDR1 MDHEN, CDR2 SYDVKM. CDR3 sequence reads: CASSLLAGSRFF. As DNA, the CDR3 is TGTGCCAGCAGTCTACTAGCGGGTAGTAGGTTCTTC. Drawing the rest from reference TRBV28 and TRBJ2-1, the complete variable domain is DVKVTQSSRYLVKRTGEKVFLECVQDMDHENMFWYRQDPGLGLRLIYFSYDVKMKEKGDIPEGYSVSREKKERFSLILESASTNQTSMYLCASSLLAGSRFFGPGTRLTVL.

DNA for the CDR3: TGTGCCAGTAGTATAGGACTAGCGGGAGCCTACAATGAGCAGTTCTTC. It is translated as CASSIGLAGAYNEQFF. The genes are TRBV19 and TRBJ2-1, with 12 bases identical to TRBD2. The CDR3 contains 16 residues. Germline CDR1 reads LNHDA; CDR2 reads SQIVND (reference sequence). Trimming took 1 base from V and 2 from J; bases not matched to a gene: 0. The full variable domain, in which reference TRBV19 and TRBJ2-1 provide the parts outside the CDR3, is DGGITQSPKYLFRKEGQNVTLSCEQNLNHDAMYWYRQDPGQGLRLIYYSQIVNDFQKGDIAEGYSVSREKKESFPLTVTSAQKNPTAFYLCASSIGLAGAYNEQFFGPGTRLTVL.

This chain joins TRBV5-5 and TRBJ2-5, with a weak D call TRBD1 (6 bases). Germline V gene data show CDR1 as SGHKS and CDR2 as YYEKEE (reference sequence). Trimming removed 5 bases from V and 7 bases from J, with 15 bases in between. CDR3 size: 13 residues. The CDR3 nucleotides read TGTGCCAGCAGGGAGACAGGAAAGGGGACCCAGTACTTC. The encoded protein is CASRETGKGTQYF.

V and J are TRBV18 and TRBJ2-1; 8 positions match TRBD2. V shed 2 bases and J 4 bases; nucleotides not matched to a gene: 4. The length of the CDR3 is 15 residues. Per germline, CDR1 KGHSH and CDR2 LQKENI. The CDR3: CASSPEAGVYNEQFF. For the CDR3, the DNA is TGTGCCAGCTCACCAGAAGCGGGAGTTTACAATGAGCAGTTCTTC.

The J gene is TRBJ2-7, the V gene TRBV9; 8 nucleotides line up with TRBD2. The CDR3 sequence is 14 residues long. The V segment lost 1 base and the J segment 7 bases; nucleotides outside the gene matches: 7. Germline values: CDR1 SGDLS, CDR2 YYNGEE. In DNA, the CDR3 is TGTGCCAGCAGCGTACGGGGGGGTTTTGATGAGCAGTACTTC. Its protein product is CASSVRGGFDEQYF. The full variable domain, with the rest looked up from reference TRBV9 and TRBJ2-7, is DSGVTQTPKHLITATGQRVTLRCSPRSGDLSVYWYQQSLDQGLQFLIQYYNGEERAKGNILERFSAQQFPDLHSELNLSSLELGDSALYFCASSVRGGFDEQYFGPGTRLTVT.

The rearrangement uses TRBV21-1 and TRBJ1-5. TRBV21-1 is noted as a pseudogene. CDR3 length: 18 residues. The DNA of the CDR3 is TGTGCCAGCAGCGCTAAACCGACTGCTCTTGGTAGCGATCAGCCCCAGCATTTT. Its protein product is CASSAKPTALGSDQPQHF.

The chain couples TRBV2 to TRBJ2-5; D might be TRBD1 (5 bases). Trimming took off 6 bases at V and 2 bases at J, with 16 bases between the two ends. Germline loops: CDR1 SNHLY, CDR2 FYNNEI. The CDR3 spans 15 residues. The CDR3 protein is CASRGPQGNQETQYF. The DNA for the CDR3 is TGTGCCAGCAGAGGGCCCCAGGGCAATCAAGAGACCCAGTACTTC.

The CDR3 nucleotides read TGTGCCAGCTCAGCCGGACTAAGGGGAGGAGGAAACACCATATATTTT. The encoded protein is CASSAGLRGGGNTIYF. The chain is built from TRBV18 and TRBJ1-3, with D perhaps TRBD1 (5 bases). The CDR3 covers 16 residues. V lost 5 bases and J lost 4, with 18 bases in between. Germline CDR1 is KGHSH and CDR2 is LQKENI.

The chain couples TRBV28 to TRBJ1-1; 7 bases agree with TRBD1. CDR1 and CDR2 (germline): MDHEN, SYDVKM. This CDR3 spans 16 amino acids. Unmatched junction bases numbered 12, after V lost 5 bases and J lost 3 bases. The CDR3: CASSNVTGAHYTEAFF. DNA of the CDR3: TGTGCCAGCAGTAATGTTACAGGGGCCCACTACACTGAAGCTTTCTTT.

This sequence joins TRBV18 and TRBJ2-3; TRBD2 might be the D (6 bases). The CDR3 spans 17 residues. V dropped 6 bases and J dropped 4 bases, with 23 bases sitting between them. From germline, CDR1 is KGHSH and CDR2 LQKENI. The CDR3 sequence: CASSPLRVRESSDTQYF. The CDR3, as DNA: TGTGCCAGCTCCCCGCTACGGGTACGGGAGTCCTCAGATACGCAGTATTTT. The full variable domain, with the rest looked up from reference TRBV18 and TRBJ2-3, is NAGVMQNPRHLVRRRGQEARLRCSPMKGHSHVYWYRQLPEEGLKFMVYLQKENIIDESGMPKERFSAEFPKEGPSILRIQQVVRGDSAAYFCASSPLRVRESSDTQYFGPGTRLTVL.

There are a few counts of this clone. The genes are TRBV5-1 and TRBJ2-5; D is uncertain. The CDR3 consists of 16 residues. V lost 0 bases and J lost 1, with 13 bases in between. CDR1 and CDR2 from the germline V gene are SGHRS and YFSETQ. CDR3 amino acids: CASSLGSPGFQETQYF. CDR3 DNA sequence: TGCGCCAGCAGCTTGGGCTCCCCCGGGTTCCAAGAGACCCAGTACTTC.